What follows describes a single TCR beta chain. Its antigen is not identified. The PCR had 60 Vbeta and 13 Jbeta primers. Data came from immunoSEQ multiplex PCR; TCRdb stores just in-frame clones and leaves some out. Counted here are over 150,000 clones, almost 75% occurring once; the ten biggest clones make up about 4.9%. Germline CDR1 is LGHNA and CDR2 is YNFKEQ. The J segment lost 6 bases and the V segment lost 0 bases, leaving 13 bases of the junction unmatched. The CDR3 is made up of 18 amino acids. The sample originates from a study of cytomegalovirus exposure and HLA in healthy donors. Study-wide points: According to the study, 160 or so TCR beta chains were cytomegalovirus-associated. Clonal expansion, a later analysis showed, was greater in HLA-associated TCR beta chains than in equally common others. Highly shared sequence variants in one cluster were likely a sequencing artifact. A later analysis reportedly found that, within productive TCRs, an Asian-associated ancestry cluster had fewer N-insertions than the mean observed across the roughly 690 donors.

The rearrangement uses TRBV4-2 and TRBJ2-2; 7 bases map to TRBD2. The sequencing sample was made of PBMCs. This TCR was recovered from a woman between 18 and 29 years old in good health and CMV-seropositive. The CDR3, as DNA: TGTGCCAGCAGCCAAGAAAGGTTTAGCGTACGGGAGGCCGGGGAGCTGTTTTTT. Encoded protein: CASSQERFSVREAGELFF.